These T cell receptor beta chains were read from a single sample in a study of CXCR3-negative and CXCR3-positive naive CD8 T cells. TCRdb re-analyzed the 5' RACE reads; it lists each CDR3 protein once, without DNA. This sample's table has about 90,000 distinct CDR3 sequences. Input material: naive CXCR3+ CD8+ T cells from blood. These receptors all come from a human donor in good health. Some clones in this sample may be carry-over from other donors' samples. The CDR3 runs from the conserved cysteine through the conserved F or W.

cdr3_aa	j_call	v_call
CSARTMAELNIQYF	TRBJ2-4	TRBV20-1
CSVEGASGKETQYF	TRBJ2-5	TRBV29-1
CSARDLLSSRDPTTTNEKLFF	TRBJ1-4	TRBV20-1
CASSYSSGLNGYTF	TRBJ1-2	TRBV6-5
CSVEGAEWAPPSGFF	TRBJ2-1	TRBV29-1
CASSYSLSGTDTQYF	TRBJ2-3	TRBV6-5
CASSQALDGRETQYF	TRBJ2-5	TRBV14
CASRAGGKVEQYF	TRBJ2-7	TRBV27
CASSPDFSRQGPHSLGYGYTF	TRBJ1-2	TRBV5-1
CSAGGLTGNEQFF	TRBJ2-1	TRBV20-1
CSAQGSMADTQYF	TRBJ2-3	TRBV29-1
CASSSARQGYEQYF	TRBJ2-7	TRBV7-6
CASSPRRGVYNEQFF	TRBJ2-1	TRBV13
CSVEFGLYGYTF	TRBJ1-2	TRBV29-1
CASSLVGWTSPEQFF	TRBJ2-1	TRBV11-1
CATSDWGDREQYF	TRBJ2-7	TRBV24-1
CSVESDSGNTIYF	TRBJ1-3	TRBV29-1
CASINRGHPEAFF	TRBJ1-1	TRBV7-9
CATSRDSGPKPYEQYF	TRBJ2-7	TRBV15
CASSQAWGPNTGELFF	TRBJ2-2	TRBV4-1
CASSQARVREQYF	TRBJ2-7	TRBV14
CSVFGGAYNEQFF	TRBJ2-1	TRBV29-1
CASSLARGREAFF	TRBJ1-1	TRBV5-1
CASSPLFKNPTYNEQFF	TRBJ2-1	TRBV6-2/TRBV6-3
CASSLAGHETQYF	TRBJ2-5	TRBV7-2
CASSLARSRTGVTGELFF	TRBJ2-2	TRBV5-1
CASSLVGGGPSNEQFF	TRBJ2-1	TRBV5-1
CASNPIQDSPYGYTF	TRBJ1-2	TRBV3-1
CASSLGSGGTDTQYF	TRBJ2-3	TRBV28